The 22 T cell receptor beta chains listed next were all sequenced from one sample in a study of regulatory T cells in long-lasting Graves disease. Stated time point: persistent/refractory GD, antithyroid drugs over 5 years with positive TRAb. Isolated PBMC RNA provided the starting material for the TCR library. With iRepertoire HTBI primers and Arm-PCR of CDR3 regions, TCR beta libraries were built. In TCRdb, the multiplex PCR reads were re-called with MiXCR into one record per CDR3 protein. The sample carries around 450,000 distinct CDR3 sequences, about 22% recorded once. The specimen was peripheral blood mononuclear cells (PBMCs), collected when the disease was refractory, from a patient treated with antithyroid drugs. Source of these receptors: a female donor with Graves disease.

This clonotype has a handful of counts. The chain joins TRBV30 to TRBJ1-3; D ambiguous. The germline CDR1 and CDR2 sequences are GTSNPN and SVGIG (reference sequence). Trimming stripped 5 bases from V and 0 bases from J, with 5 bases between. The CDR3 length is 12 residues. The CDR3 nucleotides are TGTGCCTGGGAGTACTCTGGAAACACCATATATTTT. It translates to CAWEYSGNTIYF.

V and J are TRBV28 and TRBJ2-2; 7 bases fit TRBD1. Germline CDR1 MDHEN, CDR2 SYDVKM. The CDR3 runs to 13 residues. J was trimmed by 9 bases and V by 5 bases; bases with no gene match: 6. The CDR3 DNA reads TGTGCCAGCAGTACAGGGGCTCGCTGGGAGCTGTTTTTT. This sequence encodes CASSTGARWELFF.

This clonotype has at least ten counts. This chain links TRBV20-1 with TRBJ2-4; TRBD1 matches 10 bases. Losses at the gene ends were 5 bases for V and 7 bases for J; bases not matched to a gene: 5. Germline V CDR1 and CDR2: DFQATT, SNEGSKA (reference sequence). The CDR3 consists of 13 residues. For the CDR3, the DNA is TGCAGTGCTGACAGGGGGCGAGAGAACATTCAGTACTTC. Translated: CSADRGRENIQYF.

In this sample, this clonotype turned up many times. V usage is TRBV28 and J usage is TRBJ2-5; 11 bases match TRBD1. The CDR3 spans 15 residues. Germline lookup yields CDR1 MDHEN and CDR2 SYDVKM. Losses at the gene ends were 6 bases for V and 5 bases for J; bases not matched to a gene: 8. In DNA form, the CDR3 reads TGTGCCAGCAGAAGCGGGACAGGGGGTTTGGAGACCCAGTACTTC. Amino acids: CASRSGTGGLETQYF.

The chain combines TRBV11-3 with TRBJ1-1; 7 bases align to TRBD1. V lost 0 bases, J lost 12 bases, and 10 bases stayed unmatched. This CDR3 has 14 residues. CDR1 is SGHNT and CDR2 is YENEEA in the germline V gene. The CDR3 DNA follows: TGTGCCAGCAGCTTAGATCGATGGCAGGGGGGAACTTTCTTT. Encoded protein: CASSLDRWQGGTFF.

This clonotype has a count of ten or more. V usage is TRBV28 and J usage is TRBJ2-7; 7 bases are shared with TRBD1. CDR1 and CDR2 from the germline V gene are MDHEN and SYDVKM. V was pared by 10 bases and J by 1 base, with 10 bases of the junction left unmatched. This CDR3 has 14 amino acids. The DNA of the CDR3 is TGTGCCACCCTAAGGTGGGGACAGTCCTACGAGCAGTACTTC. This gives the protein CATLRWGQSYEQYF.

V and J are TRBV20-1 and TRBJ2-2; maybe TRBD1 (5 bases). The CDR3 covers 16 residues. V was pared by 3 bases and J by 1 base, with 15 bases between. The germline V gene has CDR1 DFQATT and CDR2 SNEGSKA (reference sequence). The CDR3 spells CSASWPDSLNTGELFF. CDR3 DNA: TGCAGTGCTAGTTGGCCCGACAGTCTGAACACCGGGGAGCTGTTTTTT.

The chain employs TRBV18 and TRBJ2-2; D possibly corresponds to TRBD1 (6 bases). This CDR3 spans 15 amino acids. Trimming left V 3 bases short and J 0 bases short, with 8 bases between. Per germline, CDR1 KGHSH and CDR2 LQKENI. CDR3 loop: CASSPDSSNTGELFF. CDR3 DNA: TGTGCCAGCTCACCGGACAGCTCGAACACCGGGGAGCTGTTTTTT.

In its sample, this clonotype was seen many times. The J gene is TRBJ1-5, the V gene TRBV7-9; TRBD1 matches at 7 bases. This CDR3 is built from 14 residues. In germline, CDR1 is SEHNR, CDR2 FQNEAQ (reference sequence). V shed 5 bases, J shed 10 bases, and the junction held 11 bases outside the gene matches. CDR3 in amino acids: CASSGRDSGGPQHF. The CDR3 DNA reads TGTGCCAGCAGCGGCCGGGACAGCGGCGGCCCCCAGCATTTT.

This clonotype was detected a few times. This sequence joins TRBV6-2 or TRBV6-3 and TRBJ2-7, with D perhaps being TRBD1 or TRBD2 (6 bases each). The germline CDR1 and CDR2 sequences are MNHEY and SVGEGT. The CDR3 sequence is 17 residues long. Trimming took 2 bases from V and 0 from J, leaving 17 bases between them. The DNA for the CDR3 is TGTGCCAGCAGTTACGTCGGAGGGGGGAGTTTCTCCTACGAGCAGTACTTC. This sequence encodes CASSYVGGGSFSYEQYF.

This clonotype was picked up a small number of times. The CDR3 nucleotides read TGCAGCGCCAGAAACACTACCTACGAGCAGTACTTC. Translating gives CSARNTTYEQYF. V usage is TRBV29-1 and J usage is TRBJ2-7; no clear D. V lost 7 bases, J lost 2 bases, and 12 bases lay in between. The CDR3 sequence is 12 residues long. The germline V gene has CDR1 SQVTM and CDR2 ANQGSEA.

V and J are TRBV6-1 and TRBJ2-3, with TRBD1 matching over 12 bases. Per germline, CDR1 MNHNS and CDR2 SASEGT. V lost 6 bases to trimming and J lost 4 bases; unmatched junction nucleotides: 5. The CDR3 is made up of 15 amino acids. CDR3 in amino acids: CASSPGQGAADTQYF. CDR3 nucleotide sequence: TGTGCCAGCAGCCCGGGACAGGGGGCCGCAGATACGCAGTATTTT.

This clonotype showed up many times. V and J are TRBV11-2 and TRBJ1-2; possible D gene TRBD1, 5 bases. V lost 5 bases, J lost 4 bases, and 20 bases lay in between. CDR3 size: 16 residues. CDR1 SGHAT and CDR2 FQNNGV come from the germline V gene. This CDR3 reads CASSPVGRGRFYGYTF. The CDR3 nucleotides read TGTGCCAGCAGCCCCGTGGGGAGGGGACGTTTCTATGGCTACACCTTC.

This clonotype has ten or more counts. The gene calls are TRBV28 and TRBJ1-1; 9 nucleotides line up with TRBD1. CDR3 length: 16 residues. V shed 6 bases and J 1 base; nucleotides not matched to a gene: 9. Per the germline V gene, CDR1 is MDHEN and CDR2 is SYDVKM. This CDR3 is CASSPGTGSRNTEAFF. The DNA of the CDR3 is TGTGCCAGCAGCCCCGGGACAGGGTCCCGGAACACTGAAGCTTTCTTT. Full variable domain (rest looked up from reference TRBV28 and TRBJ1-1): DVKVTQSSRYLVKRTGEKVFLECVQDMDHENMFWYRQDPGLGLRLIYFSYDVKMKEKGDIPEGYSVSREKKERFSLILESASTNQTSMYLCASSPGTGSRNTEAFFGQGTRLTVV.

V gene TRBV27 combines with J gene TRBJ1-3; D is unresolved. From germline, CDR1 is MNHEY and CDR2 SMNVEV (reference sequence). The CDR3 loop spans 14 amino acids. Trimming took off 5 bases at V and 2 bases at J, with 10 bases between the two ends. CDR3 nucleotide sequence: TGTGCCAGCAGTGCCCTGCCCGCTGGAAACACCATATATTTT. Protein sequence: CASSALPAGNTIYF.

This clonotype was seen a handful of times. V and J are TRBV27 and TRBJ1-4; D is uncertain. Trimming removed 0 bases from V and 4 bases from J, with 12 bases in between. CDR1 is MNHEY, CDR2 SMNVEV, per germline (reference sequence). The CDR3 is made up of 16 amino acids. This CDR3 is CASSLSIGSLNEKLFF. CDR3 bases: TGTGCCAGCAGTTTATCGATAGGAAGCCTTAATGAAAAACTGTTTTTT. Full variable domain (missing parts from reference TRBV27 and TRBJ1-4): EAQVTQNPRYLITVTGKKLTVTCSQNMNHEYMSWYRQDPGLGLRQIYYSMNVEVTDKGDVPEGYKVSRKEKRNFPLILESPSPNQTSLYFCASSLSIGSLNEKLFFGSGTQLSVL.

V is TRBV6-2 or TRBV6-3 and J is TRBJ1-3; no definite D call. The CDR3 has 16 residues. V was clipped by 2 bases and J by 0 bases, with 11 bases between them. Germline lookup yields CDR1 MNHEY and CDR2 SVGEGT. DNA of the CDR3: TGTGCCAGCAGTTACGTCCGACCGAACTCTGGAAACACCATATATTTT. It yields the protein CASSYVRPNSGNTIYF.

This clonotype was seen a few times. The rearrangement joins TRBV24-1 to TRBJ1-5, with D unresolved. Germline assignment: CDR1 KGHDR and CDR2 SFDVKD. V was cut by 3 bases and J by 5 bases, with 16 bases left in between. CDR3 length equals 16 residues. DNA for the CDR3: TGTGCCACCAGTGATCGCAAAGCCGGGGAGCATCAGCCCCAGCATTTT. Its protein is CATSDRKAGEHQPQHF.

This clonotype has at least ten counts. The V call is TRBV20-1, the J call TRBJ2-7; D is unresolved. Germline V lookup: CDR1 DFQATT, CDR2 SNEGSKA (reference sequence). The CDR3 spans 13 residues. V shed 3 bases and J shed 0 bases, with 9 bases lying between them. The CDR3 nucleotides are TGCAGTGCTAGGGTTCTGGGCTCCTACGAGCAGTACTTC. It yields the protein CSARVLGSYEQYF.

The rearrangement links TRBV5-1 to TRBJ2-5, with 10 bases fitting TRBD1. The J segment lost 5 bases and the V segment lost 4 bases, leaving 11 bases of the junction unmatched. The CDR3 sequence is 16 residues long. Germline V gene sequence: CDR1 SGHRS, CDR2 YFSETQ. DNA of the CDR3: TGCGCCAGCAGCACCCGGACAGGGGGAGAGGGGGAGACCCAGTACTTC. Amino acid sequence: CASSTRTGGEGETQYF.

This clonotype was counted many times. The chain links TRBV5-5 to TRBJ2-5, with D uncertain. Trimming cost V 0 bases and J 1 base, with 13 bases left between them. The V gene's germline CDR1 is SGHKS and CDR2 YYEKEE (reference sequence). This CDR3 is built from 16 residues. As DNA, the CDR3 is TGTGCCAGCAGCTTGGAACGCCAGGCCCGCCAAGAGACCCAGTACTTC. It specifies CASSLERQARQETQYF.

The CDR3 loop is CSARSLAGGRDTQYF. The DNA for the CDR3 is TGCAGTGCTAGAAGTCTAGCGGGAGGTCGAGATACGCAGTATTTT. V gene TRBV20-1 combines with J gene TRBJ2-3; TRBD2 matches at 11 bases. After removal of 2 bases from V and 5 bases from J, the junction contained 6 bases not matched to a gene. The CDR3 totals 15 residues. The germline CDR1 and CDR2 sequences are DFQATT and SNEGSKA (reference sequence).